This T cell receptor beta chain was sequenced for a study of cytomegalovirus exposure and HLA in healthy donors (dated by TCRdb to the late 2010s). About the investigation overall: A later analysis indicated that the roughly 130 validation repertoires were generated on the platform also employed for the 600 to 750 repertoires of the first cohort. The study was designed to test whether signatures of past pathogen exposure could be identified by cataloging public T cell receptors. Along with the roughly 670-subject first cohort, a separate validation cohort of over 90 different subjects was used. High-throughput TCR immunosequencing, statistical association of individual TCRs with disease status, and machine learning were combined to predict cytomegalovirus infection status. Broader findings and caveats from the paper: Most TCR sequences were observed very rarely across donors, whereas some public TCRs were present in many individuals. According to the authors, the approach could potentially be generalized to other disease states and immunological phenotypes. The classifier was reported to diagnose cytomegalovirus status with high specificity and sensitivity in both the original and validation cohorts. Of the cluster scores, 90% to 95% were above 0 in a later analysis, which found that TCRs clustered in the first cohort also tended to co-occur in the approximately 130 validation repertoires. The study gave a list of under 200 TCR beta chains associated with cytomegalovirus. A few of the identified cytomegalovirus-associated TCR beta chains were confirmed in vitro to be specific for cytomegalovirus antigens. A later analysis had no HLA typing for the validation cohort, so co-occurrence there was scored across all 110 or so repertoires.

Receptor libraries were prepared by the immunoSEQ multiplex PCR assay. The paper's processing steps were these. To diagnose cytomegalovirus status from the catalog of TCR beta chain sequences, a statistical classification framework was built. The table comes from immuneACCESS by way of TCRdb, which keeps in-frame sequences with V and J called. Part of the clones is missing from these tables; in studies checked, under half for an unresolved V gene and the rest for unknown reasons. V, J and clone size are taken as reported in that table, and D and trimming were inferred from the DNA itself. The sample profile shows about 75,000 clones; around four fifths of them were found once. Approximately 3% of the sample is taken by the ten largest. The donors were included in the validation cohort of over a hundred subjects, a group kept apart from the approximately 700-subject first cohort. Points on this clone: It has no known antigen specificity. No much larger clonotype is one base removed from it; base qualities were not supplied.

Per the germline V gene, MNHEY is the CDR1 and SVGAGI is the CDR2. V is reduced by 2 bases and J by 7 bases, leaving a spacing of 12 bases between them. There are 14 amino acids in the CDR3, from cysteine to phenylalanine inclusive. The CDR3 DNA has 42 bases and is translated from base 1. The chain couples TRBV6-5 to TRBJ2-1, with TRBD2 perhaps the D gene, on 6 matching bases. The clonotype comes from a man aged 25 to 45 in good health and CMV-seronegative. Sequencing used PBMCs. The DNA sequence reads TGTGCCAGCAGTTACCGCCGGGAGCAGAATGAGCAGTTCTTC. This yields the protein CASSYRREQNEQFF.